A single sample is the source of the 27 T cell receptor beta chains below, sequenced in a study of control samples from healthy donors and cancer patients. The method was immunoSEQ multiplex PCR; TCRdb's version includes in-frame clones alone and lacks a portion of them. The sample has more than 10,000 clones, 93% seen once. Material for sequencing was PBMCs. All receptors come from a man older than 75 with lung cancer.

The chain combines TRBV6-2 or TRBV6-3 with TRBJ2-5; 10 positions agree with TRBD2. Germline-derived CDR1 and CDR2 are MNHEY and SVGEGT. The CDR3 spans 16 residues. The trim removed 4 bases at V and 2 bases at J, leaving 7 bases unmatched. This CDR3 reads CASSSGLAAHQETQYF. CDR3 nucleotides: TGTGCCAGCAGTTCCGGACTAGCGGCCCATCAAGAGACCCAGTACTTC.

The chain uses TRBV9 and TRBJ1-4, with 10 bases matching TRBD1. The CDR3 is made up of 15 amino acids. The V segment lost 4 bases and the J segment 7 bases; nucleotides outside the gene matches: 7. From germline, CDR1 is SGDLS and CDR2 YYNGEE. The CDR3 coding sequence is TGTGCCAGCAGCACCCGGACAGGGGGTGGTGAAAAACTGTTTTTT. Amino acid sequence: CASSTRTGGGEKLFF.

The J gene is TRBJ1-6, the V gene TRBV28; 9 positions match TRBD1. The CDR3 extends over 17 amino acids. From germline, CDR1 is MDHEN and CDR2 SYDVKM. The V segment lost 3 bases and the J segment 8 bases; nucleotides outside the gene matches: 11. The CDR3 is CASSLGQGRRIDSPLHF. The CDR3 coding sequence is TGTGCCAGCAGTTTGGGACAGGGCAGGAGAATTGATTCACCCCTCCACTTT.

The J gene is TRBJ2-7, the V gene TRBV6-5, with no clear D. Germline V gives CDR1 MNHEY, CDR2 SVGAGI. With 6 bases removed from V and 7 bases from J, the gap between germline ends came to 19 bases. CDR3 length: 14 residues. The CDR3 nucleotides read TGTGCCAGCAGCCTGGTAGGGCCTTTGGGGGAGCAGTACGTC. This translates into CASSLVGPLGEQYV.

The chain's CDR3 is CASSYSHFNYGYTF. As DNA, the CDR3 is TGTGCCAGCAGTTACTCGCACTTCAACTATGGCTACACCTTC. V gene TRBV6-2 or TRBV6-3 combines with J gene TRBJ1-2; D unresolved. This CDR3 spans 14 amino acids. Trimming left V 0 bases short and J 2 bases short, with 7 bases between. Germline V lookup: CDR1 MNHEY, CDR2 SVGEGT.

The genes are TRBV4-2 and TRBJ2-1; 8 bases are shared with TRBD2. The length of the CDR3 is 13 residues. Germline V gene sequence: CDR1 LGHNA, CDR2 YNFKEQ. With 4 bases clipped from V and 8 bases from J, the junction kept 4 bases outside the gene matches. The CDR3 nucleotides read TGTGCCAGCAGCCCTCGGGGGGGCGATGAGCAGTTCTTC. This sequence encodes CASSPRGGDEQFF.

V and J are TRBV6-5 and TRBJ2-1; perhaps TRBD1 as D (6 bases). This CDR3 is built from 14 residues. Trimming took 7 bases from V and 6 from J, leaving 16 bases between them. Germline V gene data show CDR1 as MNHEY and CDR2 as SVGAGI. This CDR3 reads CASTRDTASNEQFF. CDR3 in DNA: TGTGCCAGCACACGGGACACCGCCAGCAATGAGCAGTTCTTC.

V is TRBV4-3 and J is TRBJ2-1, with D hard to call. V lost 2 bases and J 7 bases, leaving 6 bases between the germline ends. CDR3 length equals 12 residues. Germline V gene data show CDR1 as LGHNA and CDR2 as YSLEER. The CDR3 DNA reads as TGCGCCAGCAGCCAATTAGGGAATGAGCAGTTCTTC. This sequence encodes CASSQLGNEQFF.

The rearrangement joins TRBV9 to TRBJ2-5, with D possibly TRBD2 on 5 matching bases. Per the germline V gene, CDR1 is SGDLS and CDR2 is YYNGEE. CDR3 length equals 14 residues. Trimming cost V 5 bases and J 0 bases, with 11 bases left between them. The CDR3 loop is CASSRHGDQETQYF. CDR3 DNA: TGTGCCAGCAGTCGTCACGGGGACCAAGAGACCCAGTACTTC.

The rearrangement joins TRBV2 to TRBJ2-5; 8 bases agree with TRBD2. The CDR3 consists of 15 residues. Germline loops: CDR1 SNHLY, CDR2 FYNNEI. V shed 3 bases and J 2 bases; nucleotides not matched to a gene: 5. This CDR3 reads CASSEPSGGQETQYF. As DNA, the CDR3 is TGTGCCAGCAGTGAGCCCAGCGGGGGTCAAGAGACCCAGTACTTC.

The rearrangement joins TRBV11-2 to TRBJ1-6, with D possibly TRBD1 on 5 matching bases. This CDR3 has 14 amino acids. V lost 1 base and J lost 8, with 9 bases in between. CDR1 is SGHAT and CDR2 is FQNNGV in the germline V gene. CDR3 residues: CASSLGLGDSPLHF. CDR3 sequence (DNA): TGTGCCAGCAGCTTAGGACTGGGGGATTCACCCCTCCACTTT.

J is TRBJ2-6 and V is TRBV19; the match to TRBD1 covers 7 bases. The junction had 8 bases not matched to a gene; V was cut back by 3 bases and J by 0 bases. This CDR3 spans 18 amino acids. Germline CDR1 reads LNHDA; CDR2 reads SQIVND (reference sequence). The chain's CDR3 is CASSIGNRGSSGANVLTF. The CDR3 DNA follows: TGTGCCAGTAGTATTGGGAACAGGGGTAGCTCTGGGGCCAACGTCCTGACTTTC. Together with reference TRBV19 and TRBJ2-6, the CDR3 gives the full variable domain: DGGITQSPKYLFRKEGQNVTLSCEQNLNHDAMYWYRQDPGQGLRLIYYSQIVNDFQKGDIAEGYSVSREKKESFPLTVTSAQKNPTAFYLCASSIGNRGSSGANVLTFGAGSRLTVL.

V gene TRBV7-9 combines with J gene TRBJ1-5; D may be TRBD1 (6 bases). The CDR3 extends over 17 amino acids. CDR1 and CDR2 from the germline V gene are SEHNR and FQNEAQ (reference sequence). Between the trimmed V and J ends, which lost 1 base and 0 bases, there was a span of 13 bases. DNA of the CDR3: TGTGCCAGCAGCTTAGGGGGGCAGGGGTATAGCAATCAGCCCCAGCATTTT. Protein: CASSLGGQGYSNQPQHF.

The V gene is TRBV15, the J gene TRBJ1-1; a possible D gene is TRBD1 (5 bases). Germline V CDR1 and CDR2: LNHNV, YYDKDF (reference sequence). V gave up 0 bases and J gave up 4 bases, with 9 bases separating them. The CDR3 is made up of 14 amino acids. Written as DNA, the CDR3 is TGTGCCACCAGCAGAGATTACGGGGGCACTGAAGCTTTCTTT. Translating it yields CATSRDYGGTEAFF. Variable domain in full (rest from reference TRBV15 and TRBJ1-1): DAMVIQNPRYQVTQFGKPVTLSCSQTLNHNVMYWYQQKSSQAPKLLFHYYDKDFNNEADTPDNFQSRRPNTSFCFLDIRSPGLGDTAMYLCATSRDYGGTEAFFGQGTRLTVV.

A single count supports this clone. V is TRBV5-1 and J is TRBJ2-5; no firm D call. Germline V gene lookup returns CDR1 SGHRS and CDR2 YFSETQ. The V end was cut by 0 bases, the J end by 1 base, with 4 bases between. The CDR3 loop spans 13 amino acids. CDR3 sequence (DNA): TGCGCCAGCAGCTTGGCCGCCCAAGAGACCCAGTACTTC. This sequence encodes CASSLAAQETQYF.

This chain uses TRBV7-2 with TRBJ2-1, with D possibly TRBD1 on 6 matching bases. The CDR3 spans 13 residues. The germline V gene encodes CDR1 SGHTA and CDR2 FQGNSA. V dropped 8 bases and J dropped 0 bases, with 8 bases sitting between them. CDR3 amino acids: CASRDNSYNEQFF. DNA for the CDR3: TGTGCCAGCCGGGACAACTCCTACAATGAGCAGTTCTTC.

V usage is TRBV19 and J usage is TRBJ2-3, with a possible D match to TRBD2 (6 bases). This CDR3 is built from 16 residues. Germline V lookup: CDR1 LNHDA, CDR2 SQIVND (reference sequence). The V end lost 8 bases, the J end lost 5 bases, and 23 bases lay between the germline ends. The CDR3 spells CASSDLARKGGDTQYF. As DNA, the CDR3 is TGTGCCAGTTCCGATCTAGCGAGAAAAGGTGGAGATACGCAGTATTTT.

The gene calls are TRBV28 and TRBJ1-2; D call uncertain. CDR1 and CDR2 (germline): MDHEN, SYDVKM. V was clipped by 7 bases and J by 4 bases, with 16 bases between them. This CDR3 has 14 residues. The CDR3 region is CASIDSYPSYGYTF. CDR3 bases: TGTGCCAGCATAGACTCCTATCCGTCCTATGGCTACACCTTC.

V and J are TRBV3-1 (or the pseudogene TRBV3-2) and TRBJ1-1, with 9 bases identical to TRBD1. The junction had 6 bases not matched to a gene; V was cut back by 4 bases and J by 3 bases. The germline V gene encodes CDR1 LGHDT and CDR2 YNNKEL (reference sequence). This CDR3 is 15 amino acids long. CDR3 in amino acids: CASSRRDREDTEAFF. As DNA, the CDR3 is TGTGCCAGCAGCCGACGGGACAGGGAAGACACTGAAGCTTTCTTT.

This chain joins TRBV5-1 and TRBJ2-1, with a possible D match to TRBD1 (6 bases). The CDR3 has 16 amino acids. CDR1 is SGHRS and CDR2 is YFSETQ in the germline V gene. V was pared by 4 bases and J by 8 bases, with 22 bases between. The CDR3 is CASSHGGQRAQYEQFF. CDR3 nucleotides: TGCGCCAGCAGCCACGGTGGACAGAGGGCTCAGTATGAGCAGTTCTTC.

The V gene is TRBV5-1, the J gene TRBJ1-6; 7 nucleotides align to TRBD1. After removal of 4 bases from V and 11 bases from J, the junction contained 9 bases not matched to a gene. This CDR3 is 14 amino acids long. Germline CDR1 is SGHRS and CDR2 is YFSETQ. Here the CDR3 reads CASSQDRVSAPLHF. CDR3 DNA sequence: TGCGCCAGCAGCCAAGACAGGGTATCTGCACCCCTCCACTTT.

This clone was recorded a few times. The chain uses TRBV19 and TRBJ1-3; D unresolved. The CDR3 is 15 amino acids. Germline CDR1 reads LNHDA; CDR2 reads SQIVND (reference sequence). The V end lost 2 bases, the J end lost 0 bases, and 8 bases lay between the germline ends. The CDR3, as DNA: TGTGCCAGTAGTATACTGGGAGTCTCTGGAAACACCATATATTTT. It translates to CASSILGVSGNTIYF.

The V gene is TRBV24-1, the J gene TRBJ1-2; D possibly corresponds to TRBD1 (5 bases). CDR1 and CDR2 (germline): KGHDR, SFDVKD. V was shortened by 0 bases and J by 5 bases, with 12 bases between the two germline ends. The CDR3 is 15 amino acids. The CDR3 region is CATSDLHRGAYGYTF. Written as DNA, the CDR3 is TGTGCCACCAGTGATTTGCATAGGGGCGCTTATGGCTACACCTTC.

The genes are TRBV2 and TRBJ2-2; D uncertain. CDR3 length equals 13 residues. Trimming cost V 3 bases and J 7 bases, with 9 bases left between them. Germline V CDR1 and CDR2: SNHLY, FYNNEI. CDR3 sequence (DNA): TGTGCCAGCAGTGATATGGGGATCGGGGAGCTGTTTTTT. Residues: CASSDMGIGELFF.

The chain joins TRBV19 to TRBJ1-2; perhaps TRBD1 as D (5 bases). The V end lost 6 bases, the J end lost 6 bases, and 14 bases lay between the germline ends. CDR1 and CDR2 from the germline V gene are LNHDA and SQIVND (reference sequence). The CDR3 runs 13 residues. CDR3 DNA: TGTGCCAGTAGCCCCAACGGGGACGATGGCTACACCTTC. As protein: CASSPNGDDGYTF.

The chain is built from TRBV3-1 (or the pseudogene TRBV3-2) and TRBJ1-3; weak D call: TRBD1 (6 bases). CDR3 length equals 13 residues. Germline loops: CDR1 LGHDT, CDR2 YNNKEL (reference sequence). The V gene lost 6 bases and the J gene lost 5 bases, with 11 bases spanning the gap. This chain's CDR3 is CASSRQERNTIYF. CDR3 nucleotide sequence: TGTGCCAGCAGTCGACAGGAGAGAAACACCATATATTTT.

The genes are TRBV5-5 and TRBJ1-5; TRBD1 aligns across 8 bases. With 2 bases clipped from V and 2 bases from J, the junction kept 6 bases outside the gene matches. CDR3 length: 16 amino acids. Germline V lookup: CDR1 SGHKS, CDR2 YYEKEE (reference sequence). The CDR3 loop reads CASSFHQGQGNQPQHF. In DNA, the CDR3 is TGTGCCAGCAGCTTCCATCAGGGACAGGGCAATCAGCCCCAGCATTTT.